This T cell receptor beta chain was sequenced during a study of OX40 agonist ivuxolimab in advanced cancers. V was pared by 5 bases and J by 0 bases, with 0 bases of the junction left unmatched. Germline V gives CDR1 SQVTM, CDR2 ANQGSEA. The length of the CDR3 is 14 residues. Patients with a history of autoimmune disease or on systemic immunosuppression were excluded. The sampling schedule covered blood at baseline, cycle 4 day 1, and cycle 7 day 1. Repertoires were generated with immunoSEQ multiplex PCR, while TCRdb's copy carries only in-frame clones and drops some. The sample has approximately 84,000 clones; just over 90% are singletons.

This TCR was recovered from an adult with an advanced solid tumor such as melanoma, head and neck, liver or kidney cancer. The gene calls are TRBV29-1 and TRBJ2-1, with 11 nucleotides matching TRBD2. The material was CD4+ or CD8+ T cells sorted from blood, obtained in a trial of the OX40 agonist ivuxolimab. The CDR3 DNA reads TGCAGCGTTCTAGCGGGGGGCTCCTACAATGAGCAGTTCTTC. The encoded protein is CSVLAGGSYNEQFF.